The next 29 T cell receptor beta chains were all read from a single sample in a study of blood T cells in healthy people across ages. With a J-beta primer mix and a sample-barcoded 5' primer, a second PCR ran about 7 to 11 cycles. TCRdb reanalysed the 5' RACE reads using MiXCR and keeps one entry per CDR3 protein. The sample contains over a million distinct CDR3 sequences, about 43% of which appear only once. Sequencing input: blood. These receptors were obtained from a woman younger than 30 in good health.

In this sample, this clonotype turned up once. An end of the junction differs from the germline gene, which may be a read error. V is TRBV20-1 and J is TRBJ2-1; a weak D match, TRBD2 (5 bases). The CDR3 is made up of 12 amino acids. Germline CDR1 DFQATT, CDR2 SNEGSKA (reference sequence). In DNA, the CDR3 is TGCAGTGCTGGAGATGGAGGAAATGAGCAGTTCTTC. Protein sequence: CSAGDGGNEQFF.

This clonotype occurred a few times. The rearrangement uses TRBV27 and TRBJ2-4, with a possible D match to TRBD2 (5 bases). The DNA end is a closer match to TRBJ2-5, so the J assignment may be wrong. This CDR3 is built from 14 residues. The germline V gene has CDR1 MNHEY and CDR2 SMNVEV (reference sequence). The CDR3 bases are TGTGCCACGCGACTATTCCCCTACCAAGAGACCCAGTACTTC. It specifies CATRLFPYQETQYF.

Written as DNA, the CDR3 is TGTGCCAGCAGTTACTCCCAGAATGAAAAACTGTTTTTT. The encoded protein is CASSYSQNEKLFF. This chain connects TRBV6-5 to TRBJ1-4; D is uncertain. The CDR3 loop spans 13 amino acids. Looked up from germline, CDR1 is MNHEY and CDR2 is SVGAGI. Trimming removed 0 bases at V and 5 bases at J, with 4 bases between.

This clonotype appeared a few times. This chain connects TRBV29-1 to TRBJ2-1; TRBD2 agrees at 10 bases. The length of the CDR3 is 14 residues. Germline V lookup: CDR1 SQVTM, CDR2 ANQGSEA. With V trimmed by 7 bases and J by 9 bases, 12 bases remained unmatched. The CDR3: CSAEGAGGRFEQFF. CDR3 coding DNA: TGCAGCGCAGAGGGAGCGGGAGGGAGATTTGAGCAGTTCTTC.

The rearrangement links TRBV2 to TRBJ2-3; D gene uncertain. The V end was cut by 7 bases, the J end by 4 bases, with 12 bases between. The CDR3 is 13 amino acids. Germline assignment: CDR1 SNHLY and CDR2 FYNNEI. CDR3 nucleotides: TGTGCCAGCATAGCTAGTGGCTCAGATACGCAGTATTTT. This codes for CASIASGSDTQYF.

This chain connects TRBV27 to TRBJ1-2, with D tentatively TRBD1 (6 bases). The CDR3 is 13 amino acids. Trimming removed 6 bases from V and 4 bases from J, with 12 bases in between. Germline V CDR1 and CDR2: MNHEY, SMNVEV (reference sequence). CDR3 sequence: CASRPTGIYGYTF. The CDR3 region has the DNA TGTGCCAGCAGGCCCACAGGGATCTATGGCTACACCTTC.

The chain uses TRBV7-9 and TRBJ1-4; weak D call: TRBD1 (6 bases). This CDR3 comprises 17 residues. The germline V and J ends were trimmed by 6 bases and 11 bases, with 28 bases remaining between them. Looked up from germline, CDR1 is SEHNR and CDR2 is FQNEAQ (reference sequence). The CDR3 region is CASSPLPGARELRKLFF. CDR3 bases: TGTGCCAGCAGTCCTCTTCCAGGGGCCCGCGAACTCAGGAAACTGTTTTTT.

The V gene is TRBV7-2, the J gene TRBJ2-5, with D hard to call. The CDR3 is 13 amino acids. Germline assignment: CDR1 SGHTA and CDR2 FQGNSA. V was trimmed by 6 bases and J by 1 base, leaving 9 bases between them. The CDR3 is CASSWTTQETQYF. The DNA for the CDR3 is TGTGCCAGCAGTTGGACGACCCAAGAGACCCAGTACTTC.

This clonotype has a count of ten or more. V usage is TRBV20-1 and J usage is TRBJ2-5, with 7 bases fitting TRBD2. V was clipped by 1 base and J by 7 bases; unmatched bases: 9. The CDR3 covers 14 residues. Germline V CDR1 and CDR2: DFQATT, SNEGSKA (reference sequence). The CDR3 loop is CSARVGEGTVTQYF. CDR3 sequence (DNA): TGCAGTGCTAGAGTTGGGGAGGGGACGGTGACCCAGTACTTC.

This rearrangement joins TRBV20-1 to TRBJ1-1, with 11 bases aligning to TRBD1. CDR1 and CDR2 (germline): DFQATT, SNEGSKA (reference sequence). V lost 5 bases, J lost 8 bases, and 7 bases stayed unmatched. The CDR3 has 13 amino acids. The CDR3 sequence: CSAYRDRGLEAFF. As DNA, the CDR3 is TGCAGTGCTTACCGGGACAGGGGGTTGGAAGCTTTCTTT.

This rearrangement joins TRBV18 to TRBJ2-1; D uncertain. V shed 1 base and J shed 9 bases, with 7 bases lying between them. CDR3 length: 12 residues. Germline V gene lookup returns CDR1 KGHSH and CDR2 LQKENI. CDR3 in amino acids: CASSPLGPEQFF. CDR3 sequence (DNA): TGTGCCAGCTCACCACTAGGGCCTGAGCAGTTCTTC.

Of note for this clonotype: A read error may explain this, as a much larger clone is one base away. The chain links TRBV6-1 to TRBJ2-1; TRBD2 matches 13 bases. Germline loops: CDR1 MNHNS, CDR2 SASEGT. The CDR3 runs 17 residues. Here the CDR3 DNA reads TGTGTCAGCACTGGACTAGCGGGGGAGTACTCCTACAATGAGCAGTTCTTC. Translated: CVSTGLAGEYSYNEQFF.

The gene calls are TRBV20-1 and TRBJ2-4, with D uncertain. The DNA end is a closer match to TRBJ2-7, so the J assignment may be wrong. This CDR3 region has 13 residues. In germline, CDR1 is DFQATT, CDR2 SNEGSKA (reference sequence). For the CDR3, the DNA is TGCAGTGCTACAGTGGCGCTTGGGAACGAGCAGTACTTC. Translating it yields CSATVALGNEQYF.

The rearrangement joins TRBV25-1 to TRBJ1-5; D is uncertain. The ends were cut back, 3 bases at V and 1 base at J, with 7 bases in the middle. CDR1 MGHDK and CDR2 SYGVNS come from the germline V gene. The CDR3 extends over 14 amino acids. The chain's CDR3 is CASSDGRSNQPQHF. The CDR3 DNA reads TGTGCCAGCAGTGATGGGCGGAGCAATCAGCCCCAGCATTTT.

This clonotype appeared a few times. The rearrangement joins TRBV20-1 to TRBJ2-5; TRBD2 matches 9 bases. The J call may be faulty, since TRBJ2-7 better matches the DNA end. CDR1 DFQATT and CDR2 SNEGSKA come from the germline V gene (reference sequence). CDR3 size: 14 residues. CDR3 loop: CSAPVAGVVNEQYF. CDR3 sequence (DNA): TGCAGTGCTCCCGTAGCGGGAGTGGTAAACGAGCAGTACTTC.

The chain is built from TRBV7-2 and TRBJ2-7; 7 bases are a match to TRBD2. V shed 6 bases and J 7 bases; nucleotides not matched to a gene: 12. In germline, CDR1 is SGHTA, CDR2 FQGNSA. The CDR3 is made up of 14 amino acids. The CDR3 loop is CASSLRDYGNEQYF. CDR3 bases: TGTGCCAGCAGTCTCCGGGACTACGGGAATGAGCAGTACTTC.

A few counts support this clonotype. As DNA, the CDR3 is TGCGCCAGCAGCTTGACCAGGGTGTTCCACGAGCAGTACTTC. Translating it yields CASSLTRVFHEQYF. The chain couples TRBV5-1 to TRBJ2-7; possibly TRBD1 for D (5 bases). The germline gives CDR1 SGHRS, CDR2 YFSETQ. This CDR3 region has 14 residues. V lost 1 base, J lost 5 bases, and 13 bases lay in between.

The chain is built from TRBV25-1 and TRBJ2-3; 10 bases align to TRBD1. There are 15 residues in the CDR3. CDR1 and CDR2 (germline): MGHDK, SYGVNS. The trim removed 4 bases at V and 6 bases at J, leaving 7 bases unmatched. The CDR3, as DNA: TGTGCCAGCAGTGGACAGGGGGCGCTTTCCGATACGCAGTATTTT. Translating it yields CASSGQGALSDTQYF.

V gene TRBV3-1 combines with J gene TRBJ2-7, with 9 bases that match TRBD1. The CDR3 has 15 amino acids. After removal of 4 bases from V and 2 bases from J, the junction contained 6 bases not matched to a gene. Germline V gene data show CDR1 as LGHDT and CDR2 as YNNKEL (reference sequence). The CDR3 reads CASSLRDRAPYEQYF. For the CDR3, the DNA is TGTGCCAGCAGCCTCCGGGACAGGGCCCCCTACGAGCAGTACTTC.

The chain links TRBV28 to TRBJ2-7; D is unresolved. The CDR3 covers 14 residues. Germline CDR1 is MDHEN and CDR2 is SYDVKM. V was trimmed by 6 bases and J by 0 bases, leaving 12 bases between them. The CDR3 nucleotides read TGTGCCAGCAGCGTTTTTTTGAGCTCCTACGAGCAGTACTTC. Translating it yields CASSVFLSSYEQYF. Looking up the rest from reference TRBV28 and TRBJ2-7 gives the full variable domain: DVKVTQSSRYLVKRTGEKVFLECVQDMDHENMFWYRQDPGLGLRLIYFSYDVKMKEKGDIPEGYSVSREKKERFSLILESASTNQTSMYLCASSVFLSSYEQYFGPGTRLTVT.

This clonotype was seen only a few times. V usage is TRBV3-1 and J usage is TRBJ1-2; 9 nucleotides match TRBD1. Per germline, CDR1 LGHDT and CDR2 YNNKEL (reference sequence). The CDR3 runs to 14 residues. With V trimmed by 3 bases and J by 7 bases, 6 bases remained unmatched. CDR3 region: CASSHRDRVGGYTF. The CDR3 DNA sequence: TGTGCCAGCAGCCACCGGGACAGGGTCGGTGGCTACACCTTC.

In its sample, this clonotype was seen once. This chain connects TRBV20-1 to TRBJ2-3, with D unresolved. Deletions cut 5 bases from V and 0 bases from J, with 15 bases between. This CDR3 is 15 amino acids long. The germline gives CDR1 DFQATT, CDR2 SNEGSKA (reference sequence). CDR3 nucleotide sequence: TGCAGTGCTGAAGTGAGGCAGCGTAGCACAGATACGCAGTATTTT. Amino acid sequence: CSAEVRQRSTDTQYF.

J is TRBJ2-7 and V is TRBV20-1, with 11 bases lining up with TRBD2. The junction had 6 bases not matched to a gene; V was cut back by 0 bases and J by 2 bases. The CDR3 runs to 16 residues. Germline-derived CDR1 and CDR2 are DFQATT and SNEGSKA (reference sequence). The CDR3 bases are TGCAGTGCTAGAGAGTCTAGCGGGGGGTCCACCTACGAGCAGTACTTC. It translates to CSARESSGGSTYEQYF.

The V call is TRBV6-2 or TRBV6-3, the J call TRBJ1-5; D is unclear. V was trimmed by 0 bases and J by 1 base, leaving 10 bases between them. Per germline, CDR1 MNHEY and CDR2 SVGEGT. The CDR3 length is 16 residues. The CDR3 DNA follows: TGTGCCAGCAGTTACTCGCTCAGAGTAAGCAATCAGCCCCAGCATTTT. Translating it yields CASSYSLRVSNQPQHF.

A word on this clonotype: One end of the junction fails to match germline, which may point to a read error. The V gene is TRBV12-3 or TRBV12-4, the J gene TRBJ1-6; a possible D gene is TRBD1 (5 bases). The CDR3 spans 16 residues. The CDR3 loop reads CASTQAGVAYKSPLHF. Written as DNA, the CDR3 is TGTGCCAGCACCCAAGCGGGGGTAGCCTATAAGTCACCCCTCCACTTT.

This clonotype has only a few counts. V and J are TRBV27 and TRBJ1-1, with a weak D call TRBD1 (6 bases). From germline, CDR1 is MNHEY and CDR2 SMNVEV (reference sequence). The length of the CDR3 is 16 residues. V was cut by 6 bases and J by 4 bases, with 21 bases left in between. The CDR3 nucleotides read TGTGCCAGCAGCCTTGCCCCATCCACAGGGAGCACTGAAGCTTTCTTT. Translating gives CASSLAPSTGSTEAFF.

This clonotype was seen at least ten times. The chain recombines TRBV20-1 with TRBJ2-4; D is possibly TRBD1 (6 bases). Per the germline V gene, CDR1 is DFQATT and CDR2 is SNEGSKA (reference sequence). The CDR3 runs to 17 residues. Deletions cut 7 bases from V and 0 bases from J, with 22 bases between. This CDR3 is CSVSSLGQTIAKNIQYF. In nucleotides, the CDR3 is TGCAGTGTCAGCAGTTTAGGACAGACCATAGCCAAAAACATTCAGTACTTC.

The chain couples TRBV28 to TRBJ1-4, with TRBD1 matching over 8 bases. CDR1 is MDHEN and CDR2 is SYDVKM in the germline V gene. This CDR3 comprises 15 residues. J was trimmed by 6 bases and V by 7 bases; bases with no gene match: 10. The CDR3 spells CASITGGGIDEKLFF. DNA of the CDR3: TGTGCCAGCATCACAGGGGGGGGAATCGATGAAAAACTGTTTTTT.

This clonotype was detected only a few times. The chain links TRBV12-3 or TRBV12-4 to TRBJ2-7; a weak D match, TRBD1 (6 bases). V lost 4 bases and J 2 bases, leaving 15 bases between the germline ends. This CDR3 is 15 amino acids long. The CDR3 bases are TGTGCCAGCAGTTCAGGGGTTTCGGGGACCTACGAGCAGTACTTC. Translation gives CASSSGVSGTYEQYF.